One T cell receptor (beta chain) is described in this entry. Antigen: not known. As the library was built, unique molecular identifiers were attached to individual cDNA molecules. MiXCR was run by TCRdb on the RACE reads, yielding one entry per CDR3 protein. The sample has a few hundred thousand distinct CDR3 sequences, about 6% seen once. Trimming removed 2 bases at V and 6 bases at J, with 12 bases between. The CDR3 contains 15 residues. CDR1 is SGHDT and CDR2 is YYEEEE in the germline V gene. These data are taken from a study of human T cells and chemical hapten exposure. Broader study findings: The study found expanded TCRs formed significantly more large CDR3 similarity clusters than controls.

Documented time point: patch test 2, 6 weeks after DPC sensitization. This sample's treatment: therapeutic diphenylcyclopropenone sensitization with weekly scalp DPC. This clonotype was obtained from a woman between 18 and 29 years old with alopecia areata. Some clones in this sample may be carry-over from other donors' samples. The rearrangement uses TRBV5-6 and TRBJ1-6; no clear D. This specimen was whole blood, taken in connection with sensitization to the hapten diphenylcyclopropenone (DPC). CDR3 bases: TGTGCCAGCAGCTTTCTAGCCGGATTTAATTCACCCCTCCACTTT. Encoded protein: CASSFLAGFNSPLHF.